This T cell receptor beta chain was profiled in a study of T-cell reconstitution after alpha-beta-depleted transplantation in children. The CDR3 loop spans 18 amino acids. Trimming removed 4 bases from V and 1 base from J; junction bases left unmatched: 12. The germline CDR1 and CDR2 sequences are DFQATT and SNEGSKA (reference sequence). Using unique molecular identifiers, the investigators prepared the TCRbeta library. TCRdb fed the PCR reads into MiXCR, producing one record per CDR3 protein. The sample has 600,000 to 700,000 distinct CDR3 sequences, roughly 15% seen once. There are many counts of this clonotype.

The sequencing used PBMCs from the stem cell graft donor, collected from the stem cell graft. The sequence was obtained from a human donor who donated a stem cell graft to a child with acute myeloid leukemia. The chain recombines TRBV20-1 with TRBJ2-3; 12 bases are shared with TRBD2. Here the CDR3 reads CSAMIVTSGGRGTDTQYF. In nucleotides, the CDR3 is TGCAGTGCTATGATAGTCACTAGCGGGGGGCGGGGCACAGATACGCAGTATTTT.